The 29 T cell receptor beta chains given below trace back to one sample, sequenced in a study of control samples from healthy donors and cancer patients. Some clones are missing from TCRdb's copy, which holds only in-frame ones; the method was immunoSEQ multiplex PCR. This sample contains 150,000 to 200,000 clones. Sample: blood. The receptors shown here come from a woman aged 25-40 years in good health.

This chain connects TRBV25-1 to TRBJ1-2, with D hard to call. Germline-derived CDR1 and CDR2 are MGHDK and SYGVNS. The V end lost 4 bases, the J end lost 7 bases, and 10 bases lay between the germline ends. The CDR3 spans 12 residues. CDR3 region: CASSGRTSGYTF. CDR3 nucleotide sequence: TGTGCCAGCAGTGGACGGACGAGTGGCTACACCTTC.

Concerning this clone: Other DNA variants within this sample encode the same CDR3. The J gene is TRBJ1-1, the V gene TRBV18; D may be TRBD1 (5 bases). Trimming took off 3 bases at V and 1 base at J, with 6 bases between the two ends. Germline lookup yields CDR1 KGHSH and CDR2 LQKENI. The CDR3 contains 13 residues. CDR3 region: CASSPTGNTEAFF. The DNA for the CDR3 is TGTGCCAGCTCACCTACAGGGAACACTGAAGCTTTCTTT.

The chain couples TRBV7-9 to TRBJ2-3; tentatively, D is TRBD1 (6 bases). Trimming pared 4 bases from V and 7 bases from J, leaving 12 bases between. The CDR3 contains 13 residues. Germline values: CDR1 SEHNR, CDR2 FQNEAQ (reference sequence). The CDR3 region has the DNA TGTGCCAGCAGCTACCAGGGGATAAATACGCAGTATTTT. Translated, it gives CASSYQGINTQYF.

V is TRBV29-1 and J is TRBJ1-3; unclear D gene. The germline CDR1 and CDR2 sequences are SQVTM and ANQGSEA. The CDR3 has 13 amino acids. With 3 bases removed from V and 0 bases from J, the gap between germline ends came to 6 bases. Written as DNA, the CDR3 is TGCAGCGTTGAGGTGAGCTCTGGAAACACCATATATTTT. Translated: CSVEVSSGNTIYF.

V and J are TRBV2 and TRBJ1-5, with a possible D match to TRBD1 (6 bases). With 2 bases removed from V and 4 bases from J, the gap between germline ends came to 12 bases. CDR1 and CDR2 from the germline V gene are SNHLY and FYNNEI. The CDR3 covers 15 residues. The chain's CDR3 is CASSEQGRENQPQHF. The CDR3 DNA is TGTGCCAGCAGTGAACAGGGGCGGGAGAATCAGCCCCAGCATTTT.

The chain uses TRBV19 and TRBJ2-3; 8 nucleotides align to TRBD1. Germline lookup yields CDR1 LNHDA and CDR2 SQIVND (reference sequence). V lost 3 bases and J lost 5; bases outside the gene matches: 7. The CDR3 loop spans 15 amino acids. The CDR3 DNA follows: TGTGCCAGTAGTATGGGCAGGGGGCTAAAAGATACGCAGTATTTT. The encoded protein is CASSMGRGLKDTQYF.

The J gene is TRBJ2-1, the V gene TRBV10-3, with 10 bases that match TRBD2. The CDR3 has 18 residues. Germline CDR1 reads ENHRY; CDR2 reads SYGVKD. Unmatched junction bases numbered 8, after V lost 1 base and J lost 2 bases. CDR3 DNA: TGTGCCATCAGTGAGTTCCCAAGGACTAGCGGAGCCTACAATGAGCAGTTCTTC. Amino acids: CAISEFPRTSGAYNEQFF.

CDR3 sequence reads: CASSAGTGGGETQYF. CDR3 nucleotides: TGTGCCAGCAGCGCCGGGACAGGAGGAGGGGAGACCCAGTACTTC. The V gene is TRBV7-9, the J gene TRBJ2-5, with 8 bases fitting TRBD1. The CDR3 covers 15 residues. The J segment lost 5 bases and the V segment lost 5 bases, leaving 10 bases of the junction unmatched. The germline gives CDR1 SEHNR, CDR2 FQNEAQ (reference sequence).

The chain joins TRBV2 to TRBJ1-3; D gene uncertain. Trimming took 6 bases from V and 4 from J, leaving 13 bases between them. The V gene's germline CDR1 is SNHLY and CDR2 FYNNEI. CDR3 length equals 14 residues. Here the CDR3 reads CASRKNRAGNTIYF. The CDR3 nucleotides are TGTGCCAGCAGAAAAAACCGTGCCGGAAACACCATATATTTT.

V gene TRBV7-2 combines with J gene TRBJ1-1; D not resolved. Germline V gene lookup returns CDR1 SGHTA and CDR2 FQGNSA. Trimming removed 1 base from V and 4 bases from J, with 10 bases in between. This CDR3 has 14 residues. In nucleotides, the CDR3 is TGTGCCAGCAGCTTAGTTCGGTCCCCCACTGAAGCTTTCTTT. This sequence encodes CASSLVRSPTEAFF.

The chain couples TRBV7-3 to TRBJ1-1; D remains ambiguous. The CDR3 is made up of 15 amino acids. Deletions cut 2 bases from V and 0 bases from J, with 10 bases between. Germline V gene lookup returns CDR1 SGHTA and CDR2 FQGTGA. In DNA, the CDR3 is TGTGCCAGCAGCTTATTGCCAGAACTGAACACTGAAGCTTTCTTT. Translation: CASSLLPELNTEAFF.

CDR3 nucleotides: TGTGCCAGTACCGTTCGCCCAGGGTTTCCTCCGTCCCAGCATTTT. This gives the protein CASTVRPGFPPSQHF. The rearrangement joins TRBV19 to TRBJ1-5, with a possible D match to TRBD1 (5 bases). Germline-derived CDR1 and CDR2 are LNHDA and SQIVND (reference sequence). V dropped 7 bases and J dropped 11 bases, with 24 bases sitting between them. The CDR3 length is 15 residues.

CDR3 loop: CASSIGGGRSPLHF. The DNA for the CDR3 is TGTGCCAGCAGCATTGGGGGGGGGCGTTCACCCCTCCACTTT. The rearrangement uses TRBV28 and TRBJ1-6; possible D gene TRBD1, 6 bases. The V and J ends lost 6 bases and 9 bases respectively, with 15 bases between them. Looked up from germline, CDR1 is MDHEN and CDR2 is SYDVKM. The CDR3 has 14 amino acids.

Notes on this clone: Since no conserved phenylalanine or tryptophan closes the CDR3, a read error is the likely cause. The DNA is left out, because the CDR3 cannot be placed on it with certainty; the CDR3 is given as TCRdb lists it. J is TRBJ1-2 and V is TRBV6-5. Germline lookup yields CDR1 MNHEY and CDR2 SVGAGI. Inclusive of both ends, the CDR3 amounts to 15 amino acids. The CDR3: CASSYSKLGWTGLSY.

The J gene is TRBJ2-1, the V gene TRBV7-9; D is uncertain. V lost 8 bases, J lost 9 bases, and 11 bases lay in between. Germline CDR1 reads SEHNR; CDR2 reads FQNEAQ (reference sequence). The CDR3 has 11 amino acids. The CDR3 protein is CASLGLGEQFF. For the CDR3, the DNA is TGTGCCAGCCTGGGGTTGGGTGAGCAGTTCTTC.

The rearrangement uses TRBV2 and TRBJ1-1; TRBD1 agrees at 7 bases. Germline CDR1 and CDR2: SNHLY and FYNNEI. This CDR3 is 15 amino acids long. V shed 6 bases, J shed 0 bases, and the junction held 7 bases outside the gene matches. CDR3 sequence reads: CASRLTGVVNTEAFF. In DNA, the CDR3 is TGTGCCAGCAGGCTTACAGGGGTGGTGAACACTGAAGCTTTCTTT.

This chain links TRBV6-6 with TRBJ1-1; perhaps TRBD1 as D (6 bases). V lost 4 bases and J lost 1, with 13 bases in between. CDR1 and CDR2 (germline): MNHNY, SVGAGI (reference sequence). This CDR3 has 15 residues. The CDR3 spells CASSFRGGANTEAFF. The DNA for the CDR3 is TGTGCCAGCAGTTTCCGGGGGGGGGCGAACACTGAAGCTTTCTTT.

J is TRBJ1-5 and V is TRBV11-2, with D maybe TRBD1 (6 bases). This CDR3 is built from 16 residues. Trimming cost V 4 bases and J 6 bases, with 19 bases left between them. Germline CDR1 is SGHAT and CDR2 is FQNNGV. Here the CDR3 reads CASSSTSPYRAQPQHF. The CDR3 DNA follows: TGTGCCAGCAGCTCCACTTCCCCATACAGGGCTCAGCCCCAGCATTTT.

The gene calls are TRBV28 and TRBJ2-1; D remains unclear. Germline CDR1 MDHEN, CDR2 SYDVKM. The CDR3 loop spans 15 amino acids. V gave up 1 base and J gave up 0 bases, with 7 bases separating them. The CDR3 sequence is CASSLSGSSYNEQFF. CDR3 DNA: TGTGCCAGCAGTTTATCTGGGTCCTCCTACAATGAGCAGTTCTTC.

The chain links TRBV29-1 to TRBJ2-7, with D maybe TRBD2 (5 bases). The CDR3 has 13 amino acids. V was pared by 0 bases and J by 4 bases, with 10 bases between. Germline CDR1 SQVTM, CDR2 ANQGSEA. CDR3 sequence: CSVEDDGVYEQYF. The CDR3 DNA is TGCAGCGTTGAAGATGACGGGGTTTACGAGCAGTACTTC.

As to this clone: The identical CDR3 is also encoded by other nucleotide sequences in the sample. The J gene is TRBJ1-1, the V gene TRBV29-1; D remains unclear. Trimming stripped 2 bases from V and 0 bases from J, with 7 bases between. CDR3 length: 13 amino acids. CDR1 and CDR2 from the germline V gene are SQVTM and ANQGSEA. CDR3 sequence: CSVERRMNTEAFF. The CDR3 DNA follows: TGCAGCGTTGAACGGCGTATGAACACTGAAGCTTTCTTT.

The J gene is TRBJ2-2, the V gene TRBV4-1; 9 nucleotides line up with TRBD2. The junction had 4 bases not matched to a gene; V was cut back by 4 bases and J by 1 base. The CDR3 sequence is 16 residues long. Germline values: CDR1 MGHRA, CDR2 YSYEKL. Written as DNA, the CDR3 is TGCGCCAGCAGCCCGCGAGCGGGGGGGAACACCGGGGAGCTGTTTTTT. It encodes CASSPRAGGNTGELFF.

The genes are TRBV14 and TRBJ2-1; 10 bases match TRBD2. This CDR3 has 17 residues. From germline, CDR1 is SGHDN and CDR2 FVKESK. Trimming took 1 base from V and 5 from J; bases not matched to a gene: 8. The DNA for the CDR3 is TGTGCCAGCAGCCAAGGAAGCGGGGGGGACTACGACAATGAGCAGTTCTTC. It specifies CASSQGSGGDYDNEQFF.

The chain is built from TRBV19 and TRBJ1-2; the D gene is possibly TRBD1 (6 bases). CDR3 length: 16 amino acids. CDR1 and CDR2 from the germline V gene are LNHDA and SQIVND (reference sequence). The V end was cut by 1 base, the J end by 3 bases, with 15 bases between. CDR3 sequence reads: CASSIVWGQRDYGYTF. The CDR3 nucleotides read TGTGCCAGTAGTATAGTTTGGGGGCAACGGGACTATGGCTACACCTTC.

The rearrangement links TRBV3-1 (or the pseudogene TRBV3-2) to TRBJ1-5; TRBD1 might be the D (5 bases). The CDR3 contains 12 residues. The germline V gene encodes CDR1 LGHDT and CDR2 YNNKEL (reference sequence). V lost 1 base, J lost 7 bases, and 5 bases lay in between. The CDR3, as DNA: TGTGCCAGCAGCCAAGGGGGGCAGCCCCAGCATTTT. This codes for CASSQGGQPQHF.

J is TRBJ1-2 and V is TRBV9; D call uncertain. V was cut by 7 bases and J by 4 bases, with 14 bases left in between. The length of the CDR3 is 13 residues. Germline-derived CDR1 and CDR2 are SGDLS and YYNGEE. Here the CDR3 reads CASGSSTLYGYTF. CDR3 DNA sequence: TGTGCCAGCGGATCGTCCACTCTCTATGGCTACACCTTC.

The V call is TRBV7-9, the J call TRBJ1-6, with 7 bases that match TRBD1. The CDR3 totals 15 residues. Germline trimming cut 4 bases from V and 6 bases from J; bases unmatched to any gene: 6. Germline V gene data show CDR1 as SEHNR and CDR2 as FQNEAQ (reference sequence). The CDR3, as DNA: TGTGCCAGCAGCTCCGGGACAGCGGCTAATTCACCCCTCCACTTT. Translation: CASSSGTAANSPLHF.

The gene calls are TRBV30 and TRBJ1-5; possibly TRBD1 for D (5 bases). The ends were cut back, 4 bases at V and 1 base at J, with 8 bases in the middle. This CDR3 region has 13 residues. Germline CDR1 and CDR2: GTSNPN and SVGIG (reference sequence). In nucleotides, the CDR3 is TGTGCCTGGACGGGGGAAAGCAATCAGCCCCAGCATTTT. Protein: CAWTGESNQPQHF.

This chain joins TRBV5-4 and TRBJ1-2; D uncertain. This CDR3 is 11 amino acids long. Trimming left V 4 bases short and J 10 bases short, with 11 bases between. Germline loops: CDR1 SGHNT, CDR2 YYREEE (reference sequence). CDR3 in DNA: TGTGCCAGCAGCCGAATTAATACCTACACCTTC. Translating it yields CASSRINTYTF.